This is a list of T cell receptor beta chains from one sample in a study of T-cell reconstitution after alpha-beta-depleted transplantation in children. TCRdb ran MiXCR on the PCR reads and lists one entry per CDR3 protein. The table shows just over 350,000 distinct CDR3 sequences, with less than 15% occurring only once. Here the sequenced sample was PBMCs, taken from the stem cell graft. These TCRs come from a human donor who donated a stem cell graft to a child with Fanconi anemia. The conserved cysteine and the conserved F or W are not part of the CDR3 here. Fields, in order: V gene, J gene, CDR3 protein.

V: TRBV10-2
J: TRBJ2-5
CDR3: ASSERRGQTQY

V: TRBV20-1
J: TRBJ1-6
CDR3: SASWDRGWNSPLH

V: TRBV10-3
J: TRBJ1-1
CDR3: AIMPGGGSEAF

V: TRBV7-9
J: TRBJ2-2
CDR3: ALGRYTGELF

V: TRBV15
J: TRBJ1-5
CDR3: ATARKNQPQH

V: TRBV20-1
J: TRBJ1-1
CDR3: SARRGRPAEAF

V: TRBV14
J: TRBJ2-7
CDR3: ASSRQRGGEQY

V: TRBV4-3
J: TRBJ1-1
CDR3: ASSQDVTGVFVAF

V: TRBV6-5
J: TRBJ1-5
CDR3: ASSYQRGRTRDQPQH

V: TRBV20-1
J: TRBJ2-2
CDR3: SAIKGPSTGELF

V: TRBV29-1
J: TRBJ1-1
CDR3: SAWVSNTEAF

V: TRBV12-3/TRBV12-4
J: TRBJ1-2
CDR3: ASTGHYTNYGYT

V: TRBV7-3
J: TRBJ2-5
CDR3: ASSDRPGSQETQY

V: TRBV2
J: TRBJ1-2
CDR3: ASTLRETGNYGYT

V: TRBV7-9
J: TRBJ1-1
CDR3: ASSLESGAAF

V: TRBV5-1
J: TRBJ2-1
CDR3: ASSLFQGIVNEQF

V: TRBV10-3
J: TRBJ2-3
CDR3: AISEEPLADTQY

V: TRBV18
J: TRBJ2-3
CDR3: ASSPVEDTQY

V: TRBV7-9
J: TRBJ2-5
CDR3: ASSSQGGPVTQY

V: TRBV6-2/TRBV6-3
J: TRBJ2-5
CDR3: ASKDGGNQETQY

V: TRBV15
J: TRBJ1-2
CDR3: ATSRDRQGGGYT